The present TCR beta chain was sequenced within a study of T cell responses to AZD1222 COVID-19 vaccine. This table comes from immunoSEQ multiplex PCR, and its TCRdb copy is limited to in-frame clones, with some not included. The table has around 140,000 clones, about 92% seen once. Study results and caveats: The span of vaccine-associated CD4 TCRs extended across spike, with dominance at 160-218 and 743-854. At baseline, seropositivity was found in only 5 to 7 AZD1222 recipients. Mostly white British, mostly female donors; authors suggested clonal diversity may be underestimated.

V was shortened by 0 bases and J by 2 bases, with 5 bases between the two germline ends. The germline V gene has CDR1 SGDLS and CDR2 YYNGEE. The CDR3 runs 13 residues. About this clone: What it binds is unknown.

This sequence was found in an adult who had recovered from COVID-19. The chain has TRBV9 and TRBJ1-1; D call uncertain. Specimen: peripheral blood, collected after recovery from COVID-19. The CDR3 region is CASSVVDNTEAFF. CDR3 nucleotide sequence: TGTGCCAGCAGCGTAGTAGATAACACTGAAGCTTTCTTT.